The clone carrying this TCR beta chain was seen repeatedly, ten times or more. Its specificity is unknown. A volume of about 9.7 ml of fresh peripheral blood supplied the PBMCs. Researchers took RNA transcripts and amplified TCR beta CDR3 regions from them. After a first-round RT-PCR with HTBI primers, a second-round multiplex PCR was run. TCRdb itself ran the multiplex PCR reads through MiXCR, one entry per CDR3 protein. This repertoire shows about 340,000 distinct CDR3 sequences, roughly a sixth found once; its top ten account for 9% to 15%. This entry comes from a study of Graves' ophthalmopathy and Graves' hyperthyroidism. Study context: The collection of peripheral blood took place at initial diagnosis, before any treatment.

Findings and limits, study-wide: Ophthalmopathy versus stable hyperthyroidism: 13-signature model gave 87.88% sensitivity, 75% to 83% specificity.

The source is an adult man with Graves' ophthalmopathy. The specimen was peripheral blood.

CDR3 in DNA: TGCAGCGTCGGGACAGGTCCAGATACGCAGTATTTT. Translated, it gives CSVGTGPDTQYF. The V call is TRBV29-1, the J call TRBJ2-3, with 8 bases lining up with TRBD1. J lost 4 bases, V lost 6 bases, and 3 bases had no gene match. The germline V gene has CDR1 SQVTM and CDR2 ANQGSEA. The CDR3 is made up of 12 amino acids.